The 31 T cell receptor beta chains in this list originate from one sample, sequenced in a study of early T cells in non-severe SARS-CoV-2 infection (dated by TCRdb to the early 2020s). Libraries came from 5' RACE. Data came from a NextSeq 500. TCRdb reprocessed the public reads (quality trimming at Q25 with fastp, clone calling with MiXCR) and kept in-frame beta chains. Rows are combined by CDR3 protein, so each entry shows the most common genes and DNA. The table for this sample lists some 110,000 distinct CDR3 sequences; 15% of them were counted only once. The ten top clones hold about a fifth of the sample. Sequenced sample: whole blood. These receptors came from an adult who was a healthcare worker with PCR-confirmed SARS-CoV-2 infection or an uninfected control (not recorded which).

The rearrangement joins TRBV30 to TRBJ2-1; 11 nucleotides match TRBD2. The ends lost 7 bases at V and 15 bases at J; junction bases unmatched: 14. The CDR3 covers 13 residues. Per germline, CDR1 GTSNPN and CDR2 SVGIG (reference sequence). For the CDR3, the DNA is TGTGCCTCCTTGACTAGCGGGGCCCCCATTGTGTTCTTC. This translates into CASLTSGAPIVFF.

The gene calls are TRBV2 and TRBJ1-3; no reliable D call. The germline V gene encodes CDR1 SNHLY and CDR2 FYNNEI. The CDR3 spans 14 residues. With 6 bases removed from V and 7 bases from J, the gap between germline ends came to 16 bases. The DNA for the CDR3 is TGTGCCAGCAGCGCTAGTGGCCCGAGGAACACCATATATTTT. Its translation is CASSASGPRNTIYF.

The V gene is TRBV25-1, the J gene TRBJ2-7; possibly TRBD1 for D (6 bases). Trimming took 9 bases from V and 4 from J, leaving 13 bases between them. Germline loops: CDR1 MGHDK, CDR2 SYGVNS. The CDR3 has 12 residues. The CDR3 here is CAREDSRYEQYF. The CDR3 DNA sequence: TGTGCCAGGGAGGACAGCCGTTACGAGCAGTACTTC.

The CDR3 region is CASSPGPGEISPQHF. In nucleotides, the CDR3 is TGTGCCAGCAGTCCAGGGCCCGGCGAAATATCGCCCCAGCATTTT. The chain joins TRBV6-2 or TRBV6-3 to TRBJ1-5, with a weak D call TRBD1 (5 bases). Germline V gives CDR1 MNHEY, CDR2 SVGEGT. Trimming stripped 5 bases from V and 9 bases from J, with 20 bases between. The CDR3 consists of 15 residues.

On this clonotype: This may be a read error, as it is one base from a much larger clone. This chain uses TRBV6-6 with TRBJ1-1; no clear D gene. CDR1 is MNHNY and CDR2 is SVGAGI in the germline V gene (reference sequence). The CDR3 has 14 residues. The CDR3 spells CACSYSNEYTEAFF. The CDR3 coding sequence is TGTGCCTGCAGTTACTCGAATGAGTACACTGAAGCTTTCTTT.

This clonotype was counted a few times. This chain uses TRBV9 with TRBJ1-6; unclear D gene. This CDR3 region has 15 residues. Germline V gene data show CDR1 as SGDLS and CDR2 as YYNGEE. V lost 0 bases to trimming and J lost 7 bases, with 11 bases between them. CDR3 amino acids: CASSVDALSNSPLHF. CDR3 nucleotide sequence: TGTGCCAGCAGCGTAGACGCCCTATCGAATTCACCCCTCCACTTT.

V gene TRBV12-3 or TRBV12-4 combines with J gene TRBJ2-2; D not resolved. The CDR3 is 14 residues long. Deletions cut 1 base from V and 4 bases from J, with 7 bases between. DNA for the CDR3: TGTGCCAGCAGTTTAGGACGGAGCACCGGGGAGCTGTTTTTT. Its protein product is CASSLGRSTGELFF.

This clonotype was seen more than once but under ten times. This chain connects TRBV7-8 to TRBJ1-3, with D tentatively TRBD1 (5 bases). The germline gives CDR1 SGHVS, CDR2 FQNEAQ. With 5 bases removed from V and 2 bases from J, the gap between germline ends came to 22 bases. This CDR3 spans 18 amino acids. As DNA, the CDR3 is TGTGCCAGCAGCCCTCCCCTCGGGGGGGAATGGGCTGGAAACACCATATATTTT. This sequence encodes CASSPPLGGEWAGNTIYF.

This clonotype was seen a few times. The chain couples TRBV10-3 to TRBJ2-2; TRBD1 agrees at 8 bases. The CDR3 has 14 residues. Germline CDR1 ENHRY, CDR2 SYGVKD. The V gene end was trimmed by 7 bases and the J gene end by 2 bases; junction bases not matched to a gene: 3. CDR3 nucleotides: TGTGCCATCACAGACAGGGGTAACACCGGGGAGCTGTTTTTT. This encodes CAITDRGNTGELFF.

This clonotype has a count of ten or more. This sequence joins TRBV5-1 and TRBJ2-7, with 10 bases lining up with TRBD2. This CDR3 comprises 16 residues. Per the germline V gene, CDR1 is SGHRS and CDR2 is YFSETQ. Trimming removed 4 bases from V and 3 bases from J; junction bases left unmatched: 10. The DNA of the CDR3 is TGCGCCAGCAGCCAAGGATCTAGCGGGGGCCTCTACGAGCAGTACTTC. Translating gives CASSQGSSGGLYEQYF.

This chain joins TRBV10-3 and TRBJ2-2; D is ambiguous. Germline V gives CDR1 ENHRY, CDR2 SYGVKD. V gave up 0 bases and J gave up 2 bases, with 10 bases separating them. CDR3 length equals 16 residues. In DNA form, the CDR3 reads TGTGCCATCAGTGAGTCTGCCGGTTCCAACACCGGGGAGCTGTTTTTT. Its protein is CAISESAGSNTGELFF.

This clonotype was seen a few times. The chain employs TRBV3-1 and TRBJ1-1; D is undetermined. The CDR3 runs to 14 residues. Trimming left V 5 bases short and J 1 base short, with 11 bases between. Germline V gene lookup returns CDR1 LGHDT and CDR2 YNNKEL (reference sequence). The CDR3 loop is CASSSKVTNTEAFF. The CDR3 bases are TGTGCCAGCAGCTCTAAAGTGACGAACACTGAAGCTTTCTTT. The full variable domain, in which reference TRBV3-1 and TRBJ1-1 provide the parts outside the CDR3, is DTAVSQTPKYLVTQMGNDKSIKCEQNLGHDTMYWYKQDSKKFLKIMFSYNNKELIINETVPNRFSPKSPDKAHLNLHINSLELGDSAVYFCASSSKVTNTEAFFGQGTRLTVV.

This clonotype was recorded at least ten times. The genes are TRBV19 and TRBJ1-5, with D possibly matching TRBD1 (6 bases). Trimming pared 4 bases from V and 5 bases from J, leaving 9 bases between. The CDR3 totals 13 residues. Germline CDR1 is LNHDA and CDR2 is SQIVND (reference sequence). In nucleotides, the CDR3 is TGTGCCAGTAGTAAGGACAGTGATCAGCCCCAGCATTTT. Protein product: CASSKDSDQPQHF.

Only a few counts were recorded for this clonotype. This chain joins TRBV29-1 and TRBJ2-1; D may be TRBD2 (6 bases). V was shortened by 4 bases and J by 10 bases, with 14 bases between the two germline ends. Germline V gene data show CDR1 as SQVTM and CDR2 as ANQGSEA. The CDR3 is 12 amino acids. CDR3 in amino acids: CSVVPRGYEQFF. The DNA of the CDR3 is TGCAGCGTTGTCCCCCGGGGGTACGAGCAGTTCTTC.

This clonotype was observed a handful of times. The CDR3 here is CASNLAGGPGQYF. CDR3 coding DNA: TGTGCCAGCAACCTGGCGGGGGGTCCGGGGCAGTATTTT. The chain combines TRBV11-2 with TRBJ2-3; 8 positions match TRBD2. Per germline, CDR1 SGHAT and CDR2 FQNNGV. V was pared by 7 bases and J by 11 bases, with 11 bases of the junction left unmatched. The CDR3 is 13 residues long.

This clonotype is a singleton in its sample. The chain couples TRBV29-1 to TRBJ1-2; D uncertain. The germline CDR1 and CDR2 sequences are SQVTM and ANQGSEA. The CDR3 has 12 residues. V was shortened by 0 bases and J by 10 bases, with 12 bases between the two germline ends. The CDR3 region is CSVEDRSQAYTF. Written as DNA, the CDR3 is TGCAGCGTTGAAGACAGGTCCCAGGCCTACACCTTC.

This clonotype appeared a few times. The gene calls are TRBV7-2 and TRBJ1-5, with D unclear. In germline, CDR1 is SGHTA, CDR2 FQGNSA. The CDR3 loop spans 15 amino acids. V was clipped by 4 bases and J by 0 bases, with 10 bases between them. The CDR3 here is CASSSYSYSNQPQHF. DNA for the CDR3: TGTGCCAGCAGCTCCTACAGTTATAGCAATCAGCCCCAGCATTTT.

A few counts support this clonotype. The J gene is TRBJ2-1, the V gene TRBV5-1; D is uncertain. The CDR3 totals 14 residues. Trimming removed 0 bases from V and 4 bases from J, with 8 bases in between. Germline V gives CDR1 SGHRS, CDR2 YFSETQ. This CDR3 is CASSLEISYNEQFF. CDR3 nucleotide sequence: TGCGCCAGCAGCTTGGAAATCAGTTACAATGAGCAGTTCTTC. Drawing the rest from reference TRBV5-1 and TRBJ2-1, the complete variable domain is KAGVTQTPRYLIKTRGQQVTLSCSPISGHRSVSWYQQTPGQGLQFLFEYFSETQRNKGNFPGRFSGRQFSNSRSEMNVSTLELGDSALYLCASSLEISYNEQFFGPGTRLTVL.

The CDR3 DNA reads as TGCAGCGGGGGATTATACCGTGAGCAGTATTTT. This translates into CSGGLYREQYF. The V gene is TRBV29-1, the J gene TRBJ2-3, with D uncertain. Germline-derived CDR1 and CDR2 are SQVTM and ANQGSEA. The CDR3 is made up of 11 amino acids. With 7 bases removed from V and 11 bases from J, the gap between germline ends came to 16 bases.

The sample holds a few counts of this clonotype. The chain uses TRBV3-1 and TRBJ1-2; 9 nucleotides line up with TRBD1. The germline V gene has CDR1 LGHDT and CDR2 YNNKEL (reference sequence). The CDR3 extends over 15 amino acids. V lost 3 bases to trimming and J lost 4 bases; unmatched junction nucleotides: 6. The CDR3 sequence: CASSQIPGQGYGYTF. The CDR3 region has the DNA TGTGCCAGCAGCCAGATACCGGGACAGGGCTATGGCTACACCTTC. Variable domain in full (rest from reference TRBV3-1 and TRBJ1-2): DTAVSQTPKYLVTQMGNDKSIKCEQNLGHDTMYWYKQDSKKFLKIMFSYNNKELIINETVPNRFSPKSPDKAHLNLHINSLELGDSAVYFCASSQIPGQGYGYTFGSGTRLTVV.

Many counts were recorded for this clonotype. V and J are TRBV3-1 and TRBJ2-1; a weak D match, TRBD2 (5 bases). From germline, CDR1 is LGHDT and CDR2 YNNKEL (reference sequence). The length of the CDR3 is 13 residues. V was clipped by 4 bases and J by 7 bases, with 11 bases between them. CDR3 residues: CASSPGNTNEQFF. The DNA for the CDR3 is TGTGCCAGCAGCCCCGGGAATACGAATGAGCAGTTCTTC.

This chain links TRBV12-3 or TRBV12-4 with TRBJ2-7; D call uncertain. V was clipped by 3 bases and J by 6 bases, with 9 bases between them. The CDR3 contains 12 residues. The CDR3 reads CASSLSRPEQYF. As DNA, the CDR3 is TGTGCCAGCAGTTTGAGTCGACCCGAGCAGTACTTC.

This clonotype was picked up a small number of times. The gene calls are TRBV10-3 and TRBJ2-1, with a weak D call TRBD2 (5 bases). V was clipped by 2 bases and J by 4 bases, with 9 bases between them. This CDR3 comprises 14 residues. The germline gives CDR1 ENHRY, CDR2 SYGVKD. This CDR3 is CAISEADYYNEQFF. The CDR3 DNA reads TGTGCCATCAGTGAGGCCGACTATTACAATGAGCAGTTCTTC.

The genes are TRBV21-1 and TRBJ2-1; the listed D gene, TRBD2, was not tested against the DNA. TRBV21-1 is a pseudogene locus. This CDR3 is built from 13 residues. CDR3 DNA: TGTGCCGTAGGGGACTACTCCTACAATGAGCAGTTCTTC. This codes for CAVGDYSYNEQFF.

The rearrangement uses TRBV27 and TRBJ1-6; 7 bases fit TRBD1. Germline V gives CDR1 MNHEY, CDR2 SMNVEV (reference sequence). This CDR3 region has 15 residues. Losses at the gene ends were 5 bases for V and 2 bases for J; bases not matched to a gene: 3. CDR3 DNA sequence: TGTGCCAGCAGTAACAGGGGACCCTATAATTCACCCCTCCACTTT. This codes for CASSNRGPYNSPLHF.

Remarks on this clonotype: Given a much more abundant clone one base away, this may be a read error. The gene calls are TRBV5-4 and TRBJ1-2; no firm D call. CDR1 and CDR2 from the germline V gene are SGHNT and YYREEE (reference sequence). This CDR3 is built from 13 residues. In DNA, the CDR3 is TGTGCCAGCAGCTCCGGGTCGGCCTATAGCTACACCTTC. Amino acids: CASSSGSAYSYTF.

This clonotype was found many times. The chain combines TRBV10-2 with TRBJ2-7; TRBD1 might be the D (5 bases). The germline V and J ends were trimmed by 3 bases and 2 bases, with 14 bases remaining between them. The germline gives CDR1 WSHSY, CDR2 SAAADI. This CDR3 region has 15 residues. The CDR3 DNA reads TGCGCCAGCAGTGATTTGCAGGGAACGGCCTACGAGCAGTACTTC. Translated, it gives CASSDLQGTAYEQYF.

This chain connects TRBV20-1 to TRBJ2-3; unclear D gene. The germline V gene encodes CDR1 DFQATT and CDR2 SNEGSKA (reference sequence). The length of the CDR3 is 12 residues. The ends were cut back, 2 bases at V and 2 bases at J, with 5 bases in the middle. DNA of the CDR3: TGCAGTGCTAGATCTTACACAGATACGCAGTATTTT. Translated: CSARSYTDTQYF.

The chain is built from TRBV9 and TRBJ2-5, with a tentative D call TRBD2 (5 bases). Germline-derived CDR1 and CDR2 are SGDLS and YYNGEE. Trimming cost V 2 bases and J 4 bases, with 15 bases left between them. This CDR3 is 15 amino acids long. CDR3 in DNA: TGTGCCAGCAGCGTTGGGTCGATCGGAGGAGAGACCCAGTACTTC. Protein: CASSVGSIGGETQYF.

This clonotype was counted a few times. The V call is TRBV4-1, the J call TRBJ1-6; D perhaps matches TRBD1 (5 bases). The V gene's germline CDR1 is MGHRA and CDR2 YSYEKL. The length of the CDR3 is 15 residues. Between the trimmed V and J ends, which lost 0 bases and 7 bases, there was a span of 10 bases. In DNA, the CDR3 is TGCGCCAGCAGCCAAGAGCCAGGGCAGAATTCACCCCTCCACTTT. It specifies CASSQEPGQNSPLHF.

The rearrangement uses TRBV12-3 or TRBV12-4 and TRBJ2-5, with unresolved D. V lost 4 bases to trimming and J lost 1 base, with 7 bases between them. This CDR3 region has 13 residues. This CDR3 is CASSSRLQETQYF. CDR3 DNA: TGTGCCAGCAGTTCGAGACTCCAAGAGACCCAGTACTTC.